This T cell receptor beta chain was captured by sequencing in a study of cytomegalovirus exposure and HLA in healthy donors. Study context: Across almost 400 genotyped donors, roughly 85% landed in the Caucasian-associated ancestry cluster. The study's findings and limits: It was only CMV serostatus that was available as immune exposure information. Compared with the approximately 680-donor mean, an Asian-associated ancestry cluster reportedly had fewer N-insertions, according to a later analysis.

The length of the CDR3 is 16 residues. Germline CDR1 is MNHNY and CDR2 is SVGAGI (reference sequence). V dropped 2 bases and J dropped 5 bases, with 16 bases sitting between them. PCR employed 60 Vbeta and 13 Jbeta primers. Original analysis: A follow-up analysis tallied tens of millions of unique TCR beta chains, some 11 million shared. Measured with immunoSEQ multiplex PCR; TCRdb has only the in-frame clones, and not every one. V and J calls plus clone size are reproduced from that table; the DNA served to infer D and trimming. The sample yields more than 90,000 clones, about 80% seen once. On this clone itself: Its antigen is unidentified.

This rearrangement joins TRBV6-6 to TRBJ1-5, with D perhaps matching TRBD1 (5 bases). This clonotype was sampled from a woman in her fifties or sixties in good health and CMV-seronegative. Sequencing input: PBMCs. CDR3 in amino acids: CASSYGAGRIDQPQHF. CDR3 coding DNA: TGTGCCAGCAGTTACGGGGCAGGGCGGATAGATCAGCCCCAGCATTTT.